The subject of this entry is one T cell receptor (beta chain). V dropped 4 bases and J dropped 6 bases, with 14 bases sitting between them. Germline CDR1 SGDLS, CDR2 YYNGEE. This CDR3 comprises 14 residues. This sample stems from a study of blood T cell repertoires in COVID-19. Study-level information: Both acute and convalescent COVID-19 samples were obtained from the United States, Italy and Spain. PBMCs, B-cell-depleted T cells, or T cells provided the cDNA or gDNA that made up the material.

Assay: immunoSEQ multiplex PCR; the TCRdb copy retains only in-frame clones and omits some. The repertoire holds roughly 190,000 clones, more than 70% seen once, with roughly 2.9% in the top ten. Material: peripheral blood. The chain combines TRBV9 with TRBJ2-1, with unresolved D. This clonotype originated in a man over 45 with active or convalescent COVID-19. In DNA, the CDR3 is TGTGCCAGCAGCCCCCCAACAGCCACCAATGAGCAGTTCTTC. Protein product: CASSPPTATNEQFF.